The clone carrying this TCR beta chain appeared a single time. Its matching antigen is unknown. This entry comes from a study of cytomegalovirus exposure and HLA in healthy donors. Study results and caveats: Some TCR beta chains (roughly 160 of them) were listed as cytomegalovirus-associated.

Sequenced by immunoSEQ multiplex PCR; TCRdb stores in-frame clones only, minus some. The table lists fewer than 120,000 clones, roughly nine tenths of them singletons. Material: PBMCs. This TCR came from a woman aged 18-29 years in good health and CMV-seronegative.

CDR3 sequence (DNA): TGTGCCAGCAGTTTCCGACAGGGGGCGCGCACTGAAGCTTTCTTT. It encodes CASSFRQGARTEAFF. The genes are TRBV27 and TRBJ1-1; TRBD1 aligns across 10 bases. J gave up 4 bases and V 3 bases, and 5 bases lay outside the gene matches. This CDR3 is 15 amino acids long. CDR1 MNHEY and CDR2 SMNVEV come from the germline V gene (reference sequence).